What follows is one TCR beta chain and its context. Which antigen it targets is not known. No qualities accompany the bases; no much larger clone lies one base away. This entry is derived from a study of human T cells and chemical hapten exposure (dated by TCRdb to 2020 to 2023). For context, the study as a whole: For sensitization, 2% DPC in acetone was applied to a 2 cm by 2 cm area of upper inner arm skin. Blood samples were taken from patients before sensitization (week 0) and then at 2, 6 and about 24 weeks after DPC sensitization. The study tracked peripheral blood TCR repertoire changes in vivo during primary and secondary sensitization to the hapten diphenylcyclopropenone (DPC) in alopecia patients. Patch testing was performed on the upper back with Finn chambers containing 0.01% DPC, and the patch tests were scored after 6 days according to International Contact Dermatitis Research Group standards. For TCR sequencing, blood came from some 31 alopecia patients at anywhere from one to four time points (pre-sensitization, 2, 6 and 24 weeks). Most of the patients in the cohort were female, and the cohort covered alopecia areata with under or over 50% scalp involvement, alopecia totalis and alopecia universalis. The libraries were sequenced as a pool, and the TCR yield per sample differed mostly because of small variations in library volumes within the pool. Weekly therapeutic DPC doses were additionally applied to the scalp of patients throughout the roughly 25-week study period. General findings and caveats noted by the study authors: A positive correlation was found between the number of PT1 expanded TCRs and patch test score, with significance reached at thresholds 8, 16 and 32 but not 4. Compared with pre-sensitization or healthy control sets, expanded TCRs formed significantly more large CDR3 similarity clusters, which is consistent with antigen-driven responses. The number of TCRs above 1 in 1000 frequency did not change with DPC sensitization; there was no evidence of global repertoire structure alterations. Repeated subsampling changed both the strength of the expansion versus patch-test correlation and the threshold at which that correlation became significant. Because all patients had alopecia, a presumed autoimmune disease, the immune response of the patients might differ from that of healthy individuals.

This specimen's time point label, per the study, means: patch test 2, 6 weeks after DPC sensitization. The sample's treatment or condition label, decoded: therapeutic diphenylcyclopropenone sensitization with weekly scalp DPC. Blood at each patch-test visit was drawn before the patch test was applied. To be eligible, patients had to be aged 18 to 70, diagnosed with alopecia and judged suitable for DPC therapy, while pregnant patients were excluded. Total RNA was extracted from unfractionated whole blood that had been collected in Tempus Blood RNA tubes. Library construction relied on RACE. This sample was sequenced with a NextSeq 500. During library preparation, unique molecular identifiers were attached to individual cDNA molecules so that TCRs could be counted in a quantitative, reproducible way. For every blood RNA sample, sequencing covered both the TCR alpha and TCR beta chains. For the original study's pipeline: A median of approximately 100,000 TCRs per sample was observed, with a range of about 23,224 to 690,600. The Decombinator software suite was used to annotate the V, J and CDR3 of the TCR reads. Every sample was subsampled to the same number of TCRs (28,000) for the PS versus PT1 abundance plots. Expanded TCRs were defined as absent before sensitization and observed at least eight times at the 2-week time point. TCRdb took the public reads, trimmed them with fastp at Q25, ran MiXCR for clone calling and kept in-frame beta chains. Entries that share a CDR3 protein sequence are merged under the most common genes and DNA. Clone size and V and J calls follow TCRdb, not the original study. Counted in this sample were about 380,000 distinct CDR3 sequences; just under 6.5% of them appeared once. The ten largest account for more than 5.5% of the sample.

The CDR3 covers 10 residues, taking in both the cysteine and the phenylalanine. The sequence is cut down to CDR3 DNA, 30 bases in frame from base 1. V is shortened by 4 bases, J by 10 bases, and the region joining them spans 5 bases. CDR1 MNHEY and CDR2 SVGEGT were looked up in the germline V gene. The rearrangement joined TRBV6-2 or TRBV6-3 to TRBJ2-1, with the D gene not confidently named. Sample: whole blood, taken in connection with sensitization to the hapten diphenylcyclopropenone (DPC). This sequence was found in a woman aged 18-29 years with alopecia areata. Some clones in this sample may be carry-over from other donors' samples. CDR3 region: CASSSTEQFF. In nucleotide form, the sequence is TGTGCCAGCAGTTCGACCGAGCAGTTCTTC.